A single sample is the source of the 21 T cell receptor beta chains below, sequenced in a study of tumor-infiltrating lymphocytes in primary liver carcinoma. Making TCR beta cDNA involved 400 to 600 ng total RNA and a constant-region primer. Three-round nested multiplex PCR performed with slightly modified ARM-PCR produced the TCR beta libraries. Use of TRBV1-TRBV30 forward primers with a C-beta reverse primer characterized the first two PCR rounds, which lasted nine to eleven cycles each. TCRdb independently ran MiXCR on the multiplex PCR reads; one entry per CDR3 protein. There are about 310,000 distinct CDR3 sequences in the sample; more than 55% occur only once, and about 15% lies in the top ten. For blood RNA, unsorted whole blood served as the source, and germline DNA was extracted too. Sequencing input: peripheral blood. The receptor set was obtained from a woman aged 30 to 39 with primary liver carcinoma and hepatitis B virus infection.

This clonotype was recorded many times. This sequence joins TRBV29-1 and TRBJ2-3, with 10 bases identical to TRBD1. In germline, CDR1 is SQVTM, CDR2 ANQGSEA. The ends lost 6 bases at V and 8 bases at J; junction bases unmatched: 8. The CDR3 consists of 13 residues. The CDR3 protein is CSVGRDRGITQYF. For the CDR3, the DNA is TGCAGCGTCGGCCGGGACAGGGGCATTACGCAGTATTTT.

This clonotype was counted only a few times. The chain employs TRBV5-5 and TRBJ2-1; D possibly corresponds to TRBD2 (6 bases). Trimming shortened V by 5 bases and J by 5 bases, and 17 bases separated the two germline ends. Germline loops: CDR1 SGHKS, CDR2 YYEKEE (reference sequence). The CDR3 totals 15 residues. The CDR3 nucleotides are TGTGCCAGCAGTCCAACGGGGTGGACTAACAATGAGCAGTTCTTC. Translation gives CASSPTGWTNNEQFF. The whole variable domain, remainder taken from reference TRBV5-5 and TRBJ2-1, is DAGVTQSPTHLIKTRGQQVTLRCSPISGHKSVSWYQQVLGQGPQFIFQYYEKEERGRGNFPDRFSARQFPNYSSELNVNALLLGDSALYLCASSPTGWTNNEQFFGPGTRLTVL.

A word on this clonotype: The junction departs from germline at one end; a sequencing error may be responsible. This chain links TRBV6-5 with TRBJ2-4; 7 positions match TRBD1. Looked up from germline, CDR1 is MNHEY and CDR2 is SVGAGI. The CDR3 sequence is 15 residues long. The CDR3 loop is CASSTTGRANNIQYF. The CDR3 bases are TGTGCCAGTAGCACGACAGGGAGAGCCAATAACATTCAGTACTTC.

For this clonotype: This sequence may be a read error, since a much larger clone differs from it by one base. The chain has TRBV6-6 and TRBJ2-5; D uncertain. Germline lookup yields CDR1 MNHNY and CDR2 SVGAGI (reference sequence). The CDR3 runs 14 residues. The CDR3 DNA reads as TGTGCCAACAGTTACGATTCCGCTAGGGAGACCCAGTACTTC. It translates to CANSYDSARETQYF.

The CDR3 DNA is TGTGCCAGCAGCAAGACCTTCGACAGGGTCCGTGGCAACACCATATATTTT. Translated: CASSKTFDRVRGNTIYF. The rearrangement uses TRBV21-1 and TRBJ1-3; the table's D gene call, TRBD1, was not cross checked with the DNA. TRBV21-1 is recorded as a pseudogene. This CDR3 region has 17 residues.

This clonotype has only a few counts. One end of the junction does not line up with germline, which may come from a read error. The rearrangement uses TRBV4-1 and TRBJ2-3; D is tentatively TRBD1 or TRBD2 (5 bases each). Germline assignment: CDR1 MGHRA and CDR2 YSYEKL. The CDR3 sequence is 17 residues long. DNA of the CDR3: TGCGCCGGCAGCCAAGATAGCCAGGGAGATTCCACAGATACGCAGTATTTT. Its translation: CAGSQDSQGDSTDTQYF.

This clonotype was picked up one time. A read error may be the cause here, since a much bigger clone is one base away. The chain links TRBV4-2 to TRBJ1-5; D remains unclear. Germline-derived CDR1 and CDR2 are LGHNA and YNFKEQ. CDR3 size: 14 residues. In DNA, the CDR3 is TGTGCCAGCAGTGTGGACGGAATGAATCGGCCCCAGCATTTT. Its protein is CASSVDGMNRPQHF.

Remarks on this clonotype: The junction does not match germline at one end; this may be a read error. The chain recombines TRBV30 with TRBJ2-2; 8 bases map to TRBD2. This CDR3 comprises 13 residues. Germline CDR1 and CDR2: GTSNPN and SVGIG (reference sequence). The CDR3 bases are TGTGCCTGGAGTGTACGCCCGGCGGGGGGGCTGTTTTTT. The encoded protein is CAWSVRPAGGLFF.

A few counts support this clonotype. This rearrangement joins TRBV7-9 to TRBJ2-1, with 8 bases that match TRBD2. V shed 6 bases, J shed 7 bases, and the junction held 8 bases outside the gene matches. The CDR3 has 14 amino acids. CDR1 is SEHNR, CDR2 FQNEAQ, per germline (reference sequence). CDR3 in DNA: TGTGCCAGCAGTACTAGCGGAAGGGGAAATGAGCAGTTCTTC. Encoded protein: CASSTSGRGNEQFF.

The chain combines TRBV11-2 with TRBJ2-7, with 8 bases that match TRBD2. From germline, CDR1 is SGHAT and CDR2 FQNNGV. Trimming took 3 bases from V and 6 from J; bases not matched to a gene: 4. The CDR3 covers 13 residues. The CDR3, as DNA: TGTGCCAGCAGCTTCGGCGGACTAGCCGAGCAGTACTTC. It encodes CASSFGGLAEQYF.

This clonotype was seen more than once but under ten times. Possible read error: a much larger clone is one base away. The V gene is TRBV29-1, the J gene TRBJ2-2; D is unresolved. This CDR3 has 12 residues. Trimming shortened V by 4 bases and J by 2 bases, and 5 bases separated the two germline ends. Per the germline V gene, CDR1 is SQVTM and CDR2 is ANQGSEA. The chain's CDR3 is CSVAENTGELFF. The CDR3 DNA sequence: TGCAGCGTTGCTGAAAACACCGGGGAGCTGTTTTTT.

In its sample, this clonotype was seen once. A much larger clone lies a single base off, so this may be a read error. V is TRBV6-1 and J is TRBJ2-7; 8 bases are a match to TRBD2. Germline V gene lookup returns CDR1 MNHNS and CDR2 SASEGT. The CDR3 is 16 residues long. The junction had 11 bases not matched to a gene; V was cut back by 2 bases and J by 5 bases. CDR3: CASSEQIAGYRDEQYF. The CDR3 nucleotides read TGTGCCAGCAGTGAACAGATAGCGGGATACAGGGACGAGCAGTACTTC.

The chain employs TRBV13 and TRBJ2-6; D is unclear. The CDR3 runs to 13 residues. Per the germline V gene, CDR1 is PRHDT and CDR2 is FYEKMQ (reference sequence). V dropped 6 bases and J dropped 5 bases, with 8 bases sitting between them. The CDR3 is CASRVWRANVLTF. In nucleotides, the CDR3 is TGTGCCAGCAGGGTGTGGAGGGCCAACGTCCTGACTTTC.

A word on this clonotype: A clone one base away is much larger, so this may be a read error. The rearrangement joins TRBV29-1 to TRBJ1-1; D not resolved. Deletions cut 2 bases from V and 7 bases from J, with 8 bases between. Germline loops: CDR1 SQVTM, CDR2 ANQGSEA. The CDR3 spans 11 residues. CDR3 in amino acids: CSVEREGEAFF. The CDR3 nucleotides read TGCAGCGTTGAACGAGAGGGTGAAGCTTTCTTT. Filled out from reference TRBV29-1 and TRBJ1-1, the complete variable domain reads SAVISQKPSRDICQRGTSLTIQCQVDSQVTMMFWYRQQPGQSLTLIATANQGSEATYESGFVIDKFPISRPNLTFSTLTVSNMSPEDSSIYLCSVEREGEAFFGQGTRLTVV.

This chain connects TRBV6-5 to TRBJ2-6; no clear D gene. Germline CDR1 is MNHEY and CDR2 is SVGAGI. V was pared by 2 bases and J by 8 bases, with 10 bases between. This CDR3 spans 14 amino acids. CDR3 DNA sequence: TGTGCCAGCAGTTACACCGCTAGGACCAACGTCCTGACTTTC. As protein: CASSYTARTNVLTF.

The CDR3 here is CASSLGIRETQYF. DNA of the CDR3: TGTGCCAGCTCACTGGGGATTCGGGAGACCCAGTACTTC. The chain has TRBV11-2 and TRBJ2-5; D unclear. The V and J ends lost 8 bases and 5 bases respectively, with 15 bases between them. The CDR3 runs 13 residues. Germline-derived CDR1 and CDR2 are SGHAT and FQNNGV.

Only a few counts were recorded for this clonotype. J is TRBJ1-6 and V is TRBV4-1; unclear D gene. There are 15 residues in the CDR3. The V gene's germline CDR1 is MGHRA and CDR2 YSYEKL. V was trimmed by 2 bases and J by 7 bases, leaving 12 bases between them. The CDR3 protein is CASSQWWNINSPLHF. CDR3 DNA: TGCGCCAGCAGCCAATGGTGGAACATAAATTCACCCCTCCACTTT.

Regarding this clonotype: The conserved closing phenylalanine or tryptophan is absent in this CDR3, likely reflecting a read error. The rearrangement joins TRBV7-8 to TRBJ2-7; D is perhaps TRBD2 (5 bases). Trimming removed 5 bases at V and 3 bases at J, with 14 bases between. CDR1 and CDR2 (germline): SGHVS, FQNEAQ. The CDR3 has 14 amino acids. For the CDR3, the DNA is TGTGCCAGCAGCGTAATTGAGGGTCTCTACGAGCAGTACCTC. Its translation is CASSVIEGLYEQYL.

The sample holds many counts of this clonotype. The chain uses TRBV11-2 and TRBJ2-1; tentative D call: TRBD2 (7 bases). The CDR3 contains 15 residues. Trimming removed 7 bases at V and 4 bases at J, with 17 bases between. Per the germline V gene, CDR1 is SGHAT and CDR2 is FQNNGV. The chain's CDR3 is CASTPGGRRYNEQFF. CDR3 bases: TGTGCCAGCACCCCCGGGGGGCGGAGATACAATGAGCAGTTCTTC. The full variable domain, its missing parts supplied by reference TRBV11-2 and TRBJ2-1, is EAGVAQSPRYKIIEKRQSVAFWCNPISGHATLYWYQQILGQGPKLLIQFQNNGVVDDSQLPKDRFSAERLKGVDSTLKIQPAKLEDSAVYLCASTPGGRRYNEQFFGPGTRLTVL.

This clonotype was observed once. Because the CDR3 is missing its conserved closing phenylalanine or tryptophan, this is likely a read error. The gene calls are TRBV6-2 or TRBV6-3 and TRBJ1-2, with D possibly matching TRBD1 (6 bases). The CDR3 contains 16 residues. Germline lookup yields CDR1 MNHEY and CDR2 SVGEGT. Trimming removed 4 bases at V and 7 bases at J, with 22 bases between. The CDR3 DNA follows: TGTGCCAGCAGTTTCCCCCGGGACACTGGGGTGGCTGGCTACACCCTC. This translates into CASSFPRDTGVAGYTL.

With regard to this clonotype: The junction departs from germline at one end; a sequencing error may be responsible. V and J are TRBV4-1 and TRBJ2-1; 7 bases fit TRBD2. From germline, CDR1 is MGHRA and CDR2 YSYEKL. The CDR3 runs to 18 residues. DNA for the CDR3: TGCGCCAGCAGCCAAGGGACTTTGACCAGCGGGATAAACAATAAGCAGTTCTTC. Translation gives CASSQGTLTSGINNKQFF.